The rows below give T cell receptor beta chains drawn from one sample of a study of cytomegalovirus exposure and HLA in healthy donors. Generated by immunoSEQ multiplex PCR, the TCRdb table keeps only in-frame clones and is missing some. This repertoire includes roughly 200,000 clones. What was sequenced was PBMCs. The receptors were gathered from a girl aged 2 to 9 in good health and CMV-seropositive. The CDR3 runs from the conserved cysteine through the conserved F or W. Fields, in order: V gene, D gene, J gene, CDR3 DNA, CDR3 protein. A D gene is named only where the DNA matches it firmly.

>TRBV29-1|TRBD2|TRBJ2-1
TGCAGCGGCCAAAGCGGGAGTAGGGATGAGCAGTTCTTC
CSGQSGSRDEQFF
>TRBV27|TRBD2|TRBJ2-3
TGTGCCAGCAGTCCCCTTCCCTGGGGGCTAGCGGGAACCACAGATACGCAGTATTTT
CASSPLPWGLAGTTDTQYF
>TRBV27|TRBD2|TRBJ2-3
TGTGCCAGCAGTAGACTAGCGGGACTAGTCACAGATACGCAGTATTTT
CASSRLAGLVTDTQYF
>TRBV19|-|TRBJ2-1
TGTGCCAGTAATCAGATACCCTCCTACAATGAGCAGTTCTTC
CASNQIPSYNEQFF
>TRBV19|-|TRBJ2-3
TGTGCCACCTTTTCAGGCGTTCAGTATTTT
CATFSGVQYF
>TRBV28|-|TRBJ2-3
TGTGCCAGCAGCTTACAGGCCTCCACGTCGCAGTATTTT
CASSLQASTSQYF
>TRBV30|-|TRBJ1-1
TGTGCCTGGAACCCGGGGAACACTGAAGCTTTCTTT
CAWNPGNTEAFF
>TRBV9|TRBD1|TRBJ2-7
TGTGCCAGCAGCGTCCATACAGGGGGATACGAGCAGTACTTC
CASSVHTGGYEQYF
>TRBV27|-|TRBJ2-7
TGTGCCAGCAGTTTATCGGGCCCGCCTGACGAGCAGTACTTC
CASSLSGPPDEQYF
>TRBV6-1|-|TRBJ2-6
TGTGCCAGCAGGCGACAGCCCTCTGGGGCCAACGTCCTGACTTTC
CASRRQPSGANVLTF
>TRBV19|TRBD2|TRBJ2-7
TGTGCCAGTAGTATCGCCCTAGCGGGAACCTACGAGCAGTACTTC
CASSIALAGTYEQYF
>TRBV6-5|TRBD1|TRBJ1-5
TGTGCCAGCAGTTACTCGGGACAGGGCGATCAGCCCCAGCATTTT
CASSYSGQGDQPQHF
>TRBV7-2|-|TRBJ1-5
TGTGCCAGCAGCCAGGGAATGGGCAATCAGCCCCAGCATTTT
CASSQGMGNQPQHF
>TRBV2|TRBD2|TRBJ2-3
TGTGCCAGCCAGTCGGCTAGCGGGACCGCAGATACGCAGTATTTT
CASQSASGTADTQYF
>TRBV4-1|TRBD1|TRBJ2-2
TGCGCCAGCAGCCCGGGACAGGGGACCGGGGAGCTGTTTTTT
CASSPGQGTGELFF
>TRBV11-2|TRBD1|TRBJ1-2
TGTGCCAGCAGCCCACGTTTTGCCAGGGGGTTTCTGGGCTACACCTTC
CASSPRFARGFLGYTF